The 7 T cell receptor beta chains given below trace back to one sample, sequenced in a study of T cell clones after liver transplantation. Assay: immunoSEQ multiplex PCR; the TCRdb copy retains only in-frame clones and omits some. Of tens of thousands of clones in the sample, around four fifths were seen once. This specimen consisted of CD4+ T cells from blood, obtained at the 22-month timepoint. These receptors were obtained from a human patient who received a liver transplant. These T cells may partly come from the graft donor.

The V gene is TRBV7-2, the J gene TRBJ2-7; 9 bases line up with TRBD1. Germline loops: CDR1 SGHTA, CDR2 FQGNSA. V shed 5 bases and J 6 bases; nucleotides not matched to a gene: 8. The length of the CDR3 is 14 residues. This chain's CDR3 is CASSLGQGIGEQYF. CDR3 bases: TGTGCCAGCAGCCTCGGACAGGGGATTGGCGAGCAGTACTTC. Looking up the rest from reference TRBV7-2 and TRBJ2-7 gives the full variable domain: GAGVSQSPSNKVTEKGKDVELRCDPISGHTALYWYRQSLGQGLEFLIYFQGNSAPDKSGLPSDRFSAERTGGSVSTLTIQRTQQEDSAVYLCASSLGQGIGEQYFGPGTRLTVT.

This chain joins TRBV19 and TRBJ1-1; D gene ambiguous. V was trimmed by 3 bases and J by 5 bases, leaving 16 bases between them. The germline CDR1 and CDR2 sequences are LNHDA and SQIVND (reference sequence). This CDR3 spans 15 amino acids. DNA of the CDR3: TGTGCCAGTAGTATGCATAGGGCTGAGGGTACTGAAGCTTTCTTT. The encoded protein is CASSMHRAEGTEAFF.

V usage is TRBV10-3 and J usage is TRBJ1-1; tentatively, D is TRBD1 (6 bases). Trimming pared 2 bases from V and 6 bases from J, leaving 13 bases between. The CDR3 runs 14 residues. Germline CDR1 ENHRY, CDR2 SYGVKD. The CDR3 coding sequence is TGTGCCATCAGTGAGGGGGGCAGGGAGGCTGAAGCTTTCTTT. This encodes CAISEGGREAEAFF.

The chain carries TRBV7-9 and TRBJ1-1; TRBD1 agrees at 8 bases. CDR1 is SEHNR, CDR2 FQNEAQ, per germline (reference sequence). This CDR3 is 14 amino acids long. V lost 6 bases, J lost 0 bases, and 3 bases stayed unmatched. The CDR3: CASRPGGLNTEAFF. CDR3 DNA sequence: TGTGCCAGCAGGCCAGGGGGCTTGAACACTGAAGCTTTCTTT.

The chain combines TRBV5-1 with TRBJ1-2, with 7 bases that match TRBD1. Germline V CDR1 and CDR2: SGHRS, YFSETQ. V was pared by 5 bases and J by 3 bases, with 4 bases of the junction left unmatched. There are 13 residues in the CDR3. The CDR3, as DNA: TGCGCCAGCAGGACCGACAGGGACTATGGCTACACCTTC. As protein: CASRTDRDYGYTF.

This clone was seen a single time. This sequence joins TRBV7-2 and TRBJ1-2; maybe TRBD1 (5 bases). Trimming removed 5 bases from V and 6 bases from J, with 16 bases in between. The CDR3 consists of 14 residues. Germline V gives CDR1 SGHTA, CDR2 FQGNSA. Written as DNA, the CDR3 is TGTGCCAGCAGCCCCAGGGTCCCTTGGAATGGCTACACCTTC. Amino acids: CASSPRVPWNGYTF.

V usage is TRBV5-1 and J usage is TRBJ1-1; D is unresolved. V lost 1 base and J lost 3, with 13 bases in between. This CDR3 spans 15 amino acids. CDR1 and CDR2 (germline): SGHRS, YFSETQ. CDR3 nucleotide sequence: TGCGCCAGCAGCTTGCAGTTGGGTGGGGACACTGAAGCTTTCTTT. As protein: CASSLQLGGDTEAFF. Supplemented by reference TRBV5-1 and TRBJ1-1, the full variable domain reads KAGVTQTPRYLIKTRGQQVTLSCSPISGHRSVSWYQQTPGQGLQFLFEYFSETQRNKGNFPGRFSGRQFSNSRSEMNVSTLELGDSALYLCASSLQLGGDTEAFFGQGTRLTVV.